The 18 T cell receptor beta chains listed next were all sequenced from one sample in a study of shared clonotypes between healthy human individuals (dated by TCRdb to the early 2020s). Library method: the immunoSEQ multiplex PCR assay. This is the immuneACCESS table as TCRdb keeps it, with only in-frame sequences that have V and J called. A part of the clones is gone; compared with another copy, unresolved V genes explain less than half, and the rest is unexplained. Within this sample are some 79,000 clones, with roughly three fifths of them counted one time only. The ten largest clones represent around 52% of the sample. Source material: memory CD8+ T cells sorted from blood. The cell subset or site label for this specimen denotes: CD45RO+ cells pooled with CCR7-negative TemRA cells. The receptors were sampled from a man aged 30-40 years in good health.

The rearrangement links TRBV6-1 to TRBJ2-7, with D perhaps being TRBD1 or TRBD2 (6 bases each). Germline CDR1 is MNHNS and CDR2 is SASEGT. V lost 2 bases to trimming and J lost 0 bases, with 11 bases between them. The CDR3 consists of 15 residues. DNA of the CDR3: TGTGCCAGCAGTGAACGGGGGCGAAGCTCCTACGAGCAGTACTTC. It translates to CASSERGRSSYEQYF.

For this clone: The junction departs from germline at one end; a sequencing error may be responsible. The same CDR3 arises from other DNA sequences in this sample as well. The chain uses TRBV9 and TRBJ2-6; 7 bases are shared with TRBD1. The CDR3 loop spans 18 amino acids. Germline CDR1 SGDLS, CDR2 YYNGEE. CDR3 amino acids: CASSPRDRLSSGANVLTF. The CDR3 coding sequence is TGTGCTAGCAGCCCCCGGGACAGACTCTCCTCTGGGGCCAACGTCCTGACTTTC.

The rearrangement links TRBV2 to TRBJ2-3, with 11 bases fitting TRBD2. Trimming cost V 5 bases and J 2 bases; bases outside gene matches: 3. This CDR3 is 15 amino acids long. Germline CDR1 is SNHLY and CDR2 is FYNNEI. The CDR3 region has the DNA TGTGCCAGCAGTCCTAGCGGGAGGATCACAGATACGCAGTATTTT. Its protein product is CASSPSGRITDTQYF.

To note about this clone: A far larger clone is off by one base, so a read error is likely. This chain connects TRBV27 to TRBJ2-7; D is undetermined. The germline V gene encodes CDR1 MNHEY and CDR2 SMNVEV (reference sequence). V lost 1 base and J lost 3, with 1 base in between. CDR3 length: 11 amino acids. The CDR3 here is CASSLFYEQYF. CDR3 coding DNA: TGTGCCAGCAGTTTATTCTACGAGCAGTACTTC.

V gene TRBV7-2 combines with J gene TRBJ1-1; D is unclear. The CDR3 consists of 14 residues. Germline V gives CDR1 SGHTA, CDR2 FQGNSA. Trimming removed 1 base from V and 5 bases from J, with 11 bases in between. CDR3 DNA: TGTGCCAGCAGCTTAGGAGGGCTCGGAACTGAAGCTTTCTTT. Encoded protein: CASSLGGLGTEAFF.

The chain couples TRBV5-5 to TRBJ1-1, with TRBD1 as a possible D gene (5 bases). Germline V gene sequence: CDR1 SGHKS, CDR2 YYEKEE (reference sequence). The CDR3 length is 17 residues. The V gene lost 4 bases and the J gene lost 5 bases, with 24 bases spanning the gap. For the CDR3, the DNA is TGTGCCAGCAGCCACCGTTTGGGGCGCCGGAGGATGACTGAAGCTTTCTTT. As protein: CASSHRLGRRRMTEAFF.

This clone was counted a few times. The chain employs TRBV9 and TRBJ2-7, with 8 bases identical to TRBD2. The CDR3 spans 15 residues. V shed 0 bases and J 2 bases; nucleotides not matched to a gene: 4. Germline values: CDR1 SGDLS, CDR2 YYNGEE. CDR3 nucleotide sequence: TGTGCCAGCAGCGTAGCAAGCGGGAGTACCTACGAGCAGTACTTC. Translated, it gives CASSVASGSTYEQYF.

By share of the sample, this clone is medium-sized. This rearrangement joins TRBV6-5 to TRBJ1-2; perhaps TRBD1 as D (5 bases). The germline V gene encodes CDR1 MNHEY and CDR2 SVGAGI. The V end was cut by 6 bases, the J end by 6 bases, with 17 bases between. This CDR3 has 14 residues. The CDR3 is CASSLLGGFDGYTF. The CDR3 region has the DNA TGTGCCAGCAGCCTATTGGGGGGGTTTGATGGCTACACCTTC.

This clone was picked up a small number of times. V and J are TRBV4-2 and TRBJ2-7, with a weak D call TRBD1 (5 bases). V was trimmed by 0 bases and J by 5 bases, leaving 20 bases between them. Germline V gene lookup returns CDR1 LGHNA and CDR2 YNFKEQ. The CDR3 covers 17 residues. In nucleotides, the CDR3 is TGTGCCAGCAGCCAAGAGGACCTCGGTGGGGCGCCTAACGAGCAGTACTTC. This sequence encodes CASSQEDLGGAPNEQYF.

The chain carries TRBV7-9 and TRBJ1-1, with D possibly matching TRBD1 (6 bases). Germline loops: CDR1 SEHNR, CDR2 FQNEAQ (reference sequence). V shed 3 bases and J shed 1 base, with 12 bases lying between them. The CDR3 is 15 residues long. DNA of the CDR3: TGTGCCAGCAGCTTGCAAGGGGGGGCGAACACTGAAGCTTTCTTT. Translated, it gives CASSLQGGANTEAFF.

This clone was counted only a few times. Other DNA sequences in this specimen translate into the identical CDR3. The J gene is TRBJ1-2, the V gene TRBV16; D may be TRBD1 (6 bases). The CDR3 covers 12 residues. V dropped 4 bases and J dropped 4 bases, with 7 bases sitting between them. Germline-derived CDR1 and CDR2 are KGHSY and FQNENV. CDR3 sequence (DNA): TGTGCCAGCAGCCCGGACAGCTATGGCTACACCTTC. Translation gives CASSPDSYGYTF.

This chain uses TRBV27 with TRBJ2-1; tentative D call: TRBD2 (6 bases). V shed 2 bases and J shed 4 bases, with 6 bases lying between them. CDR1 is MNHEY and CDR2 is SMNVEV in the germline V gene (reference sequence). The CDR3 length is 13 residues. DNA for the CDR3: TGTGCCAGCAGTTTAGGGACTTACAATGAGCAGTTCTTC. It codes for CASSLGTYNEQFF.

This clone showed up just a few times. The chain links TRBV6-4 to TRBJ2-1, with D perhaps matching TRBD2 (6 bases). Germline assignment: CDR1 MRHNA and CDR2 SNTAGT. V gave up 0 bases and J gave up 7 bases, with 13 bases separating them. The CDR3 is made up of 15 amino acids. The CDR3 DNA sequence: TGTGCCAGCAGTGACTCGGAGGGCCCGGGGAATGAGCAGTTCTTC. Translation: CASSDSEGPGNEQFF.

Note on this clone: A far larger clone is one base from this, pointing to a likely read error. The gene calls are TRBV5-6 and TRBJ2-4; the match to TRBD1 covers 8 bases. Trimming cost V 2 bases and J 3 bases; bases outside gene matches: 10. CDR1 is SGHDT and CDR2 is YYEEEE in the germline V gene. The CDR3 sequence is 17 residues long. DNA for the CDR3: TGTGCCAGCAGCTTTTTTACGGGACAGGTGGTCAAAAACATTCAGTACTTC. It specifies CASSFFTGQVVKNIQYF.

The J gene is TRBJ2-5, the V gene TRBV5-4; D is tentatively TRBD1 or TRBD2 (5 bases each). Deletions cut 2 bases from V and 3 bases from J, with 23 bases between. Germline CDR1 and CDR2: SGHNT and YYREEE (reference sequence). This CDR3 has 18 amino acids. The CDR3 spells CASSLRAVMGTVEETQYF. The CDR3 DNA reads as TGTGCCAGCAGCTTAAGGGCAGTTATGGGGACGGTAGAAGAGACCCAGTACTTC.

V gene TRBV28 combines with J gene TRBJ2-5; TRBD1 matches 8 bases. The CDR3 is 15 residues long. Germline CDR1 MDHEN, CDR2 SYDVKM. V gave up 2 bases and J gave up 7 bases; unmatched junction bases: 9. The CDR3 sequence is CASSLTGTGPGTQYF. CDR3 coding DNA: TGTGCCAGCAGTTTAACCGGGACAGGCCCAGGGACCCAGTACTTC.

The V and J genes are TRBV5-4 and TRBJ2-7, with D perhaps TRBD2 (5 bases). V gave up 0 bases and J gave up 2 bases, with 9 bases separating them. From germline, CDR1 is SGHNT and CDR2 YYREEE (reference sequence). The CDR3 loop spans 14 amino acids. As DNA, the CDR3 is TGTGCCAGCAGCTTGGGAGGGATCCCCTACGAGCAGTACTTC. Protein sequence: CASSLGGIPYEQYF.

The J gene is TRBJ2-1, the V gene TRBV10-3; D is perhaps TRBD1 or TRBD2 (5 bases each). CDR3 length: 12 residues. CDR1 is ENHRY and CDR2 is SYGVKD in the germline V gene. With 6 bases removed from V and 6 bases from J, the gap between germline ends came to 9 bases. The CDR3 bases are TGTGCCATCAGAAGGGACGGCAATGAGCAGTTCTTC. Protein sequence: CAIRRDGNEQFF.